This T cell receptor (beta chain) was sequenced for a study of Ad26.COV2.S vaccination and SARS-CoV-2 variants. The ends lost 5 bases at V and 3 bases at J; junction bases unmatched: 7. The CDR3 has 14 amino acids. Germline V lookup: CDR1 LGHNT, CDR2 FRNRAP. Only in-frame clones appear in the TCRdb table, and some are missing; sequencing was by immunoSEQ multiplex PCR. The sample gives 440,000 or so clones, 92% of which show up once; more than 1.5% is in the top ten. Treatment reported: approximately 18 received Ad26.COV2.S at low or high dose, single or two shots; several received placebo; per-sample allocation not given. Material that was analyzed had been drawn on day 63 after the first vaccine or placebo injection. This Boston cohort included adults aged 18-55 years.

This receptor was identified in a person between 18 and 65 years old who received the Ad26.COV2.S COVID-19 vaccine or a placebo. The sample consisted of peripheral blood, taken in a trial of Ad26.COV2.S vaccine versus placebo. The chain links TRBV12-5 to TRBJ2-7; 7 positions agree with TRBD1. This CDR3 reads CASGRRQGNYEQYF. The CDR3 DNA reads TGTGCTAGTGGTCGGAGACAGGGAAACTACGAGCAGTACTTC.